This T cell receptor (beta chain) was profiled in a study of control samples from healthy donors and cancer patients. Germline loops: CDR1 MNHEY, CDR2 SVGAGI. This CDR3 has 15 residues. Trimming left V 5 bases short and J 5 bases short, with 18 bases between. Libraries were prepared by immunoSEQ multiplex PCR; TCRdb keeps only in-frame clonotypes and omits some of them. Of roughly 84,000 clones in the sample, approximately 89% are singletons; the top ten hold roughly 6.9%. The J gene is TRBJ1-2, the V gene TRBV6-5, with D perhaps TRBD1 (5 bases). Specimen: blood. The sequence derives from a man in his forties or fifties in good health. CDR3 protein: CASSPSRGAGYGYTF. CDR3 DNA sequence: TGTGCCAGCAGTCCCTCGCGAGGGGCGGGATATGGCTACACCTTC.